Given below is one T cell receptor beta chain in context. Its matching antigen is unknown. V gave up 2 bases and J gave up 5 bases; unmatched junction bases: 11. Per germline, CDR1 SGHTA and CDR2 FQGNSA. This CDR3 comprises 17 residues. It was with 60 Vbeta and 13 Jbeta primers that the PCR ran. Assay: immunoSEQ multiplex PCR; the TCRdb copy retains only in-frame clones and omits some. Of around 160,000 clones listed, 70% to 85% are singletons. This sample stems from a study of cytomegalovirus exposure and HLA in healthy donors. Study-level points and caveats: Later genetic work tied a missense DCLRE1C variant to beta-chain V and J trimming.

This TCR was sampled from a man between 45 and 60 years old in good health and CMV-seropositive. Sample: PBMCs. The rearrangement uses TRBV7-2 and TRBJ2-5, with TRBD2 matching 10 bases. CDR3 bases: TGTGCCAGCAGCTTACTTGCCCAGCGGGGGGGCCTGGAGACCCAGTACTTC. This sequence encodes CASSLLAQRGGLETQYF.